This TCR beta chain was observed in a study of blood T cells in healthy people across ages. This clonotype was counted only a few times. The antigen remains unidentified. Study conclusions and caveats: When one million T cells were used, diversity estimates were thought to be underestimates. The study found more naive CD4+ cells and higher diversity in long-lived than aged donors.

A J-beta primer mix and a sample-barcoded 5' primer were used in a second PCR of roughly 6 to 11 cycles. TCRdb reprocessed the 5' RACE reads via MiXCR and lists one record per CDR3 protein. The sample yields around 700,000 distinct CDR3 sequences, around a quarter seen once. A further study also used this sample, focusing on T cells of mothers and their children. From that study: Some 2.8 million TCR beta reads per child versus over 9 million per mother.

The sequenced sample consisted of blood. The source is a boy aged 5-17 years in good health.

The CDR3 nucleotides read TGTGCCAGCAGCCAAGTATTTAACGACAATGAGCAGTTCTTC. Translation gives CASSQVFNDNEQFF. The chain recombines TRBV3-1 with TRBJ2-1; D is uncertain. Germline-derived CDR1 and CDR2 are LGHDT and YNNKEL (reference sequence). Trimming shortened V by 1 base and J by 5 bases, and 9 bases separated the two germline ends. This CDR3 has 14 residues.